Each of the 9 T cell receptor beta chains below was sequenced from the same sample in a study of blood T cell repertoires in COVID-19. Produced via immunoSEQ multiplex PCR; TCRdb's table is partial and in-frame only. Of about 160,000 clones in the sample, 82% were seen once. The specimen sequenced was peripheral blood. These receptors originate from a woman aged 40-49 years with COVID-19, enrolled during active disease.

J is TRBJ1-3 and V is TRBV19; a possible D gene is TRBD1 (6 bases). This CDR3 is built from 17 residues. V lost 5 bases, J lost 0 bases, and 17 bases lay in between. Per the germline V gene, CDR1 is LNHDA and CDR2 is SQIVND (reference sequence). CDR3 in DNA: TGTGCCAGTAGTTGTCTTCCACGGGACAACTCTGGAAACACCATATATTTT. Translating gives CASSCLPRDNSGNTIYF.

V gene TRBV7-9 combines with J gene TRBJ2-1, with 9 bases aligning to TRBD2. This CDR3 is 14 amino acids long. After removal of 5 bases from V and 7 bases from J, the junction contained 6 bases not matched to a gene. The germline gives CDR1 SEHNR, CDR2 FQNEAQ (reference sequence). CDR3 region: CASSIGLARNEQFF. The CDR3 nucleotides read TGTGCCAGCAGCATAGGACTAGCGCGGAATGAGCAGTTCTTC.

The V gene is TRBV27, the J gene TRBJ2-7, with no clear D. The V gene lost 0 bases and the J gene lost 1 base, with 7 bases spanning the gap. This CDR3 is 14 amino acids long. The V gene's germline CDR1 is MNHEY and CDR2 SMNVEV (reference sequence). CDR3 protein: CASSLSKQSYEQYF. The CDR3, as DNA: TGTGCCAGCAGTTTATCGAAACAATCCTACGAGCAGTACTTC.

The chain uses TRBV6-5 and TRBJ1-5, with D uncertain. Germline CDR1 MNHEY, CDR2 SVGAGI. CDR3 size: 14 residues. V was pared by 0 bases and J by 7 bases, with 10 bases between. The CDR3 sequence is CASSYSRLGQPQHF. The CDR3 DNA reads TGTGCCAGCAGTTACTCCCGCCTTGGCCAGCCCCAGCATTTT.

The rearrangement joins TRBV28 to TRBJ1-6; D is possibly TRBD1 (6 bases). Germline lookup yields CDR1 MDHEN and CDR2 SYDVKM. V lost 5 bases and J lost 7, with 21 bases in between. CDR3 length: 17 amino acids. The CDR3 sequence is CASSLTGSPRPNSPLHF. The CDR3 region has the DNA TGTGCCAGCAGTCTTACAGGGAGCCCACGACCGAATTCACCCCTCCACTTT.

This rearrangement joins TRBV28 to TRBJ2-3, with 9 bases identical to TRBD2. V was pared by 5 bases and J by 6 bases, with 6 bases of the junction left unmatched. Germline-derived CDR1 and CDR2 are MDHEN and SYDVKM. This CDR3 has 14 amino acids. CDR3 sequence reads: CASSRGGEGDTQYF. The CDR3 region has the DNA TGTGCCAGCAGTCGCGGGGGGGAGGGTGATACGCAGTATTTT.

The chain has TRBV18 and TRBJ1-2; TRBD1 might be the D (6 bases). The CDR3 totals 13 residues. Germline loops: CDR1 KGHSH, CDR2 LQKENI. The V end was cut by 6 bases, the J end by 4 bases, with 12 bases between. CDR3 nucleotide sequence: TGTGCCAGCTCCCTCGGACAGAGCTATGGCTACACCTTC. Its protein is CASSLGQSYGYTF.

This clone was counted once. V and J are TRBV9 and TRBJ2-1; 8 nucleotides line up with TRBD2. J gave up 2 bases and V 4 bases, and 11 bases lay outside the gene matches. CDR3 length equals 17 residues. The germline V gene has CDR1 SGDLS and CDR2 YYNGEE. The CDR3 nucleotides are TGTGCCAGCAGCAGACGAAAGCGGGAGTTTCCCTACAATGAGCAGTTCTTC. Translating it yields CASSRRKREFPYNEQFF.

The chain has TRBV5-1 and TRBJ2-5; 9 bases are shared with TRBD1. Losses at the gene ends were 0 bases for V and 2 bases for J; bases not matched to a gene: 2. The CDR3 totals 15 residues. CDR1 is SGHRS, CDR2 YFSETQ, per germline. The CDR3 DNA reads TGCGCCAGCAGCTTGGGGGACAGGGTTCAAGAGACCCAGTACTTC. Translated, it gives CASSLGDRVQETQYF.